One and the same sample provided the 15 T cell receptor beta chains below, sequenced in a study of molecular identifiers for immune sequencing clone quantification. TCRdb reprocessed the PCR reads with MiXCR, giving one entry per CDR3 protein. Here the sample spans about 640,000 distinct CDR3 sequences, 20% being singletons. The sequenced sample was naive CD8+ T cells from blood, with Jurkat cell RNA spiked in. Regarding subset: FACS-sorted CD8+CD4-CCR7+CD45RA+ naive T cells. These receptors all stem from a human donor in good health. Some libraries in this study had Jurkat cell RNA spiked in.

This clonotype was observed many times. The chain carries TRBV5-1 and TRBJ2-5; D uncertain. V lost 5 bases to trimming and J lost 5 bases, with 10 bases between them. The CDR3 has 12 residues. The germline V gene encodes CDR1 SGHRS and CDR2 YFSETQ. Written as DNA, the CDR3 is TGCGCCAGCAGACTCGGAAGCGAGACCCAGTACTTC. Translation: CASRLGSETQYF.

This clonotype turned up a few times. V is TRBV13 and J is TRBJ2-2; possible D gene TRBD1, 5 bases. CDR1 and CDR2 from the germline V gene are PRHDT and FYEKMQ (reference sequence). Trimming took off 5 bases at V and 3 bases at J, with 19 bases between the two ends. This CDR3 is 17 amino acids long. The chain's CDR3 is CASSAPYRTKDTGELFF. In DNA, the CDR3 is TGTGCCAGCAGCGCCCCCTACAGGACGAAGGACACCGGGGAGCTGTTTTTT. Full variable domain (missing parts from reference TRBV13 and TRBJ2-2): AAGVIQSPRHLIKEKRETATLKCYPIPRHDTVYWYQQGPGQDPQFLISFYEKMQSDKGSIPDRFSAQQFSDYHSELNMSSLELGDSALYFCASSAPYRTKDTGELFFGEGSRLTVL.

The table lists this clonotype with many counts. The V gene is TRBV10-3, the J gene TRBJ1-6, with a possible D match to TRBD1 (5 bases). CDR3 length: 16 amino acids. Germline lookup yields CDR1 ENHRY and CDR2 SYGVKD. The germline V and J ends were trimmed by 2 bases and 0 bases, with 8 bases remaining between them. DNA for the CDR3: TGTGCCATCAGTGAGACAGGCCTCTCCTATAATTCACCCCTCCACTTT. This sequence encodes CAISETGLSYNSPLHF.

The rearrangement joins TRBV5-6 to TRBJ2-3; possible D gene TRBD2, 5 bases. The V gene's germline CDR1 is SGHDT and CDR2 YYEEEE. Between the trimmed V and J ends, which lost 9 bases and 0 bases, there was a span of 23 bases. The CDR3 is made up of 17 amino acids. This CDR3 reads CATFQSGSPPSTDTQYF. CDR3 bases: TGTGCCACCTTCCAGTCGGGGAGCCCCCCTAGCACAGATACGCAGTATTTT.

This clonotype was counted at least ten times. The V call is TRBV29-1, the J call TRBJ1-2; 11 positions match TRBD1. After removal of 5 bases from V and 3 bases from J, the junction contained 11 bases not matched to a gene. The CDR3 sequence is 16 residues long. Germline V lookup: CDR1 SQVTM, CDR2 ANQGSEA. This CDR3 reads CSVLGQGAFSDYGYTF. The CDR3, as DNA: TGCAGCGTTTTAGGACAGGGGGCGTTTAGTGACTATGGCTACACCTTC.

The table lists this clonotype with a few counts. This chain links TRBV27 with TRBJ2-5; 14 bases are a match to TRBD2. Germline lookup yields CDR1 MNHEY and CDR2 SMNVEV (reference sequence). V shed 5 bases, J shed 4 bases, and the junction held 12 bases outside the gene matches. The CDR3 totals 18 residues. For the CDR3, the DNA is TGTGCCAGCAGTCCGGGACTAGCGGGAGTTGACAGGAGAGAGACCCAGTACTTC. Encoded protein: CASSPGLAGVDRRETQYF.

This clonotype was seen many times. The chain joins TRBV7-9 to TRBJ2-3; 7 nucleotides align to TRBD1. With 6 bases clipped from V and 4 bases from J, the junction kept 13 bases outside the gene matches. CDR3 length: 16 amino acids. Germline CDR1 SEHNR, CDR2 FQNEAQ (reference sequence). CDR3 residues: CASSHGTVAHADTQYF. CDR3 DNA: TGTGCCAGCAGTCACGGGACAGTCGCACACGCAGATACGCAGTATTTT.

The gene calls are TRBV7-2 and TRBJ2-3; the D gene is possibly TRBD1 (6 bases). CDR3 length equals 15 residues. CDR1 is SGHTA, CDR2 FQGNSA, per germline. The ends were cut back, 2 bases at V and 2 bases at J, with 11 bases in the middle. The CDR3 bases are TGTGCCAGCAGCTTAATACAGGGTTCCACAGATACGCAGTATTTT. The encoded protein is CASSLIQGSTDTQYF. Combining the CDR3 with reference TRBV7-2 and TRBJ2-3 gives the whole variable domain GAGVSQSPSNKVTEKGKDVELRCDPISGHTALYWYRQSLGQGLEFLIYFQGNSAPDKSGLPSDRFSAERTGGSVSTLTIQRTQQEDSAVYLCASSLIQGSTDTQYFGPGTRLTVL.

This clonotype has at least ten counts. The V call is TRBV20-1, the J call TRBJ2-3; 9 bases are a match to TRBD2. This CDR3 contains 14 residues. Germline CDR1 is DFQATT and CDR2 is SNEGSKA (reference sequence). J lost 2 bases, V lost 5 bases, and 5 bases had no gene match. As DNA, the CDR3 is TGCAGTGCTCGGACTAGCGCCTTCACAGATACGCAGTATTTT. Translating it yields CSARTSAFTDTQYF.

At least ten counts were recorded for this clonotype. The rearrangement uses TRBV29-1 and TRBJ2-7; 9 nucleotides agree with TRBD1. J was trimmed by 2 bases and V by 3 bases; bases with no gene match: 5. There are 14 residues in the CDR3. Per germline, CDR1 SQVTM and CDR2 ANQGSEA. The CDR3 coding sequence is TGCAGCGTTGAGGACAGGGGCGTACCCTACGAGCAGTACTTC. It codes for CSVEDRGVPYEQYF.

The gene calls are TRBV20-1 and TRBJ1-4, with TRBD1 matching over 9 bases. The J segment lost 8 bases and the V segment lost 6 bases, leaving 10 bases of the junction unmatched. This CDR3 region has 14 residues. CDR1 and CDR2 (germline): DFQATT, SNEGSKA (reference sequence). The CDR3 DNA reads as TGCAGTGCCCACGCCGGGACAGGGTGGGAAAAACTGTTTTTT. It specifies CSAHAGTGWEKLFF.

Of note for this clonotype: A read error may be the cause here, since a much bigger clone is one base away. The gene calls are TRBV4-3 and TRBJ2-2, with a possible D match to TRBD2 (6 bases). CDR3 length equals 16 residues. In germline, CDR1 is LGHNA, CDR2 YSLEER. CDR3 sequence (DNA): TGCGCCAGCAGCCCCGGTTGGACTACGAACACCGGGGAGCTGGTTTTT. It codes for CASSPGWTTNTGELVF.

V gene TRBV27 combines with J gene TRBJ2-3; D is possibly TRBD2 (5 bases). The CDR3 loop spans 17 amino acids. Germline CDR1 is MNHEY and CDR2 is SMNVEV (reference sequence). V was shortened by 7 bases and J by 3 bases, with 23 bases between the two germline ends. CDR3 protein: CASTQIASLGITDTQYF. CDR3 nucleotides: TGTGCCAGCACTCAAATCGCCTCCCTCGGGATTACAGATACGCAGTATTTT.

This clonotype was recorded only once. The V and J genes are TRBV2 and TRBJ1-1, with D perhaps matching TRBD1 (5 bases). Germline V gene lookup returns CDR1 SNHLY and CDR2 FYNNEI. Trimming stripped 8 bases from V and 0 bases from J, with 13 bases between. This CDR3 spans 14 amino acids. This CDR3 is CASGDKGMNTEAFF. CDR3 bases: TGTGCCAGCGGCGATAAGGGGATGAACACTGAAGCTTTCTTT.

The rearrangement links TRBV3-1 to TRBJ1-4; 7 bases map to TRBD1. The CDR3 contains 14 residues. CDR1 is LGHDT and CDR2 is YNNKEL in the germline V gene (reference sequence). J gave up 6 bases and V 2 bases, and 3 bases lay outside the gene matches. The CDR3 is CASSQTTGDEKLFF. As DNA, the CDR3 is TGTGCCAGCAGCCAAACCACAGGGGATGAAAAACTGTTTTTT.